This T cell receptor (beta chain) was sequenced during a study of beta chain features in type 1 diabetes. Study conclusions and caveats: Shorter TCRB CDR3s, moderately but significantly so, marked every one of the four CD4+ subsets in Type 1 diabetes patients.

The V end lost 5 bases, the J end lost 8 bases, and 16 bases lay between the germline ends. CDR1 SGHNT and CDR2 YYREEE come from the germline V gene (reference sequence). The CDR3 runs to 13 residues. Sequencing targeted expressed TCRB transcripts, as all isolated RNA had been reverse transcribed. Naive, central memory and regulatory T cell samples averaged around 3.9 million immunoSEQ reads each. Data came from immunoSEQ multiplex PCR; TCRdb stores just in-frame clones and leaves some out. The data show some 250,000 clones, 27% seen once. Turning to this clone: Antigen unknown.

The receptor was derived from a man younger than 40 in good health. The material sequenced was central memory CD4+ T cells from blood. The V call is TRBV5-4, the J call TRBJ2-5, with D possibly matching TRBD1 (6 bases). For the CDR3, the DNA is TGTGCCAGCAGTTACAGGGATCGGAAAACCCAGTACTTC. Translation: CASSYRDRKTQYF.